Listed below are T cell receptor beta chains from one sample, sequenced in a study of control samples from healthy donors and cancer patients. Data came from immunoSEQ multiplex PCR; TCRdb stores just in-frame clones and leaves some out. The sample holds 50,000 to 70,000 clones, approximately 94% seen once. The sequencing sample was made of blood. The receptors here all came from a woman between 18 and 30 years old in good health. The CDR3 runs from the conserved cysteine through the conserved F or W. The order of the fields is V gene, clone size, CDR3 protein. Clone size is not always given. Where it is, it says once, few, many or a class for expanded clones.

v_call: TRBV12-3/TRBV12-4
clone_size: -
cdr3_aa: CASSSDFGGYTF

v_call: TRBV7-9
clone_size: once
cdr3_aa: CASSLEGTSNPYGYTF

v_call: TRBV6-5
clone_size: -
cdr3_aa: CASTEVGGSTEAFF

v_call: TRBV7-2
clone_size: -
cdr3_aa: CASTPSGQLNEQFF

v_call: TRBV25-1
clone_size: -
cdr3_aa: CASSVQTVNTEAFF

v_call: TRBV5-1
clone_size: -
cdr3_aa: CASSLGRTYNEQFF

v_call: TRBV6-4
clone_size: once
cdr3_aa: CASSDGPTSPLHF

v_call: TRBV6-4
clone_size: -
cdr3_aa: CASSGRQSKVPHEQYF

v_call: TRBV18
clone_size: -
cdr3_aa: CASCDRSYTEAFF

v_call: TRBV5-1
clone_size: -
cdr3_aa: CASSFTSGPPELFF

v_call: TRBV4-2
clone_size: -
cdr3_aa: CASSPSLVGGNTGELFF

v_call: TRBV25-1
clone_size: -
cdr3_aa: CASRGRQGSTEAFF

v_call: TRBV29-1
clone_size: -
cdr3_aa: CSVETGATNVLTF

v_call: TRBV12-3/TRBV12-4
clone_size: -
cdr3_aa: CASQGQSNSPLHF

v_call: TRBV12-3/TRBV12-4
clone_size: -
cdr3_aa: CASSLFGSQPQHF

v_call: TRBV3-1/TRBV3-2
clone_size: -
cdr3_aa: CASSQAGRDGYTF

v_call: TRBV6-8
clone_size: -
cdr3_aa: CASSPRTAFATNEKLFF

v_call: TRBV3-1/TRBV3-2
clone_size: -
cdr3_aa: CASSRGSGRSGNTIYF

v_call: TRBV12-5
clone_size: -
cdr3_aa: CASGLRPGRDEKLFF

v_call: TRBV6-1
clone_size: once
cdr3_aa: CASSEQGAVEAFF

v_call: TRBV6-5
clone_size: -
cdr3_aa: CASSPGLAGGNEQFF

v_call: TRBV5-4
clone_size: -
cdr3_aa: CASSLDGANYGYTF